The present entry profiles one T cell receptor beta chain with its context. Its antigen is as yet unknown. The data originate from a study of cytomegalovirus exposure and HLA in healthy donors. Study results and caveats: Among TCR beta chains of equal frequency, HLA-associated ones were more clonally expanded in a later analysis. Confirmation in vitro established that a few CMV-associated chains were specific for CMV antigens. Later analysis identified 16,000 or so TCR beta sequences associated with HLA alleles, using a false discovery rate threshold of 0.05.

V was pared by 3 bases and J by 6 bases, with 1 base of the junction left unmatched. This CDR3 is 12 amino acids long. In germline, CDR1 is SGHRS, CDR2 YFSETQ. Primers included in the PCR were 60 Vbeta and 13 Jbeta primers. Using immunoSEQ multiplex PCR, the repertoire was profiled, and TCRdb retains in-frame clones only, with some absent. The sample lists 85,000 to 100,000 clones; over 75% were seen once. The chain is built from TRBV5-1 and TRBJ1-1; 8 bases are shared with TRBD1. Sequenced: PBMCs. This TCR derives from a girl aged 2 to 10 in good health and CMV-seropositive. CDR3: CASSSDRAEAFF. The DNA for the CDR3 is TGCGCCAGCAGCTCGGACAGGGCTGAAGCTTTCTTT. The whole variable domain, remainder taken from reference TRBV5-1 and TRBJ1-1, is KAGVTQTPRYLIKTRGQQVTLSCSPISGHRSVSWYQQTPGQGLQFLFEYFSETQRNKGNFPGRFSGRQFSNSRSEMNVSTLELGDSALYLCASSSDRAEAFFGQGTRLTVV.